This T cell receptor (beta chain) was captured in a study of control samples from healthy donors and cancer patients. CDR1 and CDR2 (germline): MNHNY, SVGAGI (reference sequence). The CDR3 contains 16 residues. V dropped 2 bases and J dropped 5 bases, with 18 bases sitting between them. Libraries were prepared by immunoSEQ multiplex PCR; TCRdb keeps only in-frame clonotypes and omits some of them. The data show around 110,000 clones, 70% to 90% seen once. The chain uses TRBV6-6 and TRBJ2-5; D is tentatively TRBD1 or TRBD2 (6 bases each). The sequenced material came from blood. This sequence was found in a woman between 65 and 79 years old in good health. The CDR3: CASSYAVVGGAETQYF. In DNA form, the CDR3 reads TGTGCCAGCAGTTACGCCGTGGTGGGGGGCGCGGAGACCCAGTACTTC.